This is a list of T cell receptor beta chains from one sample in a study of T cells in Graves' hyperthyroidism and ophthalmopathy. TCRdb redid the calling of the multiplex PCR reads with MiXCR, one entry per CDR3 protein. Here the sample spans approximately 690,000 distinct CDR3 sequences, about 14% being singletons. The specimen was blood. These receptors came from a woman in her fifties or sixties with Graves' ophthalmopathy. The CDR3 runs from the conserved cysteine through the conserved F or W. The order of the fields is clone size, D gene, V gene, J gene, CDR3 DNA, CDR3 protein. A D gene is named only where the DNA matches it firmly. Only part of the rows carry a size: once, few, many, or a class if the clone is expanded.

clone_size: few; d_call: NA; v_call: TRBV7-2; j_call: TRBJ2-7; cdr3_nt: TGTGCCAGCAGCACTCCGACAGCCTCCTACGAGCAGTACTTC; cdr3_aa: CASSTPTASYEQYF
clone_size: NA; d_call: NA; v_call: TRBV20-1; j_call: TRBJ2-7; cdr3_nt: TGCAGTGCGAATCGGGACGGAGGATCCTACGAGCAGTACTTC; cdr3_aa: CSANRDGGSYEQYF
clone_size: many; d_call: TRBD2; v_call: TRBV20-1; j_call: TRBJ2-1; cdr3_nt: TGCAGTGCAATCTATACCGGGACTAGCGGGAGGGGCAATGAGCAGTTCTTC; cdr3_aa: CSAIYTGTSGRGNEQFF
clone_size: many; d_call: NA; v_call: TRBV7-6; j_call: TRBJ2-3; cdr3_nt: TGTGCCAGCAGCTTAGGCCCGCCGACGGCAGATACGCAGTATTTT; cdr3_aa: CASSLGPPTADTQYF
clone_size: NA; d_call: TRBD1; v_call: TRBV4-1; j_call: TRBJ1-6; cdr3_nt: TGCGCCAGCAGTCTTACGGGACAGGGCCTTCCACCCCTCCACTTT; cdr3_aa: CASSLTGQGLPPLHF
clone_size: many; d_call: NA; v_call: TRBV20-1; j_call: TRBJ2-5; cdr3_nt: TGCAGTGCTAGAGGGCAGAACCAAGAGACCCAGTACTTC; cdr3_aa: CSARGQNQETQYF
clone_size: many; d_call: NA; v_call: TRBV3-1; j_call: TRBJ2-3; cdr3_nt: TGTGCCAGCAGCCAGGACTACCTCACAGATACGCAGTATTTT; cdr3_aa: CASSQDYLTDTQYF
clone_size: many; d_call: NA; v_call: TRBV7-9; j_call: TRBJ2-7; cdr3_nt: TGTGCCAGCAGCTTATCCTCTCCCGGGAGAGGCGAGCAGTACTTC; cdr3_aa: CASSLSSPGRGEQYF
clone_size: NA; d_call: TRBD2; v_call: TRBV9; j_call: TRBJ2-1; cdr3_nt: TGTGCCAGCAGCGTAGTAATGGCGGGAGGGCGACAGTACAATGAGCAGTTCTTC; cdr3_aa: CASSVVMAGGRQYNEQFF
clone_size: few; d_call: NA; v_call: TRBV5-4; j_call: TRBJ1-2; cdr3_nt: TGTGCCAGCAGCTTGGTGACAGAACAATTCTATGGCTACACCTTC; cdr3_aa: CASSLVTEQFYGYTF
clone_size: many; d_call: NA; v_call: TRBV7-8; j_call: TRBJ2-7; cdr3_nt: TGTGCCAGCAGCCAGGGACCAACGGGGAGCTACGAGCAGTACTTC; cdr3_aa: CASSQGPTGSYEQYF
clone_size: few; d_call: TRBD1; v_call: TRBV19; j_call: TRBJ2-5; cdr3_nt: TGTGCCAGTAGTATCGGGGACAGGGACCAAGAGACCCAGTACTTC; cdr3_aa: CASSIGDRDQETQYF
clone_size: many; d_call: NA; v_call: TRBV2; j_call: TRBJ1-1; cdr3_nt: TGTGCCAGCAGGGCAGACCAGGCGATGAACACTGAAGCTTTCTTT; cdr3_aa: CASRADQAMNTEAFF
clone_size: many; d_call: NA; v_call: TRBV24-1; j_call: TRBJ2-3; cdr3_nt: TGTGCCACAGAACGGGACGCCACAGATACGCAGTATTTT; cdr3_aa: CATERDATDTQYF
clone_size: NA; d_call: NA; v_call: TRBV9; j_call: TRBJ2-3; cdr3_nt: TGTGCCAGCAGCGCCGGACTCGCCCACACAGATACGCAGTATTTT; cdr3_aa: CASSAGLAHTDTQYF
clone_size: NA; d_call: TRBD2; v_call: TRBV5-1; j_call: TRBJ2-4; cdr3_nt: TGCGCCAGCAGGTTGGGAGGCGGGAGAGAATACCGAGCCAAAAACATTCAGTACTTC; cdr3_aa: CASRLGGGREYRAKNIQYF
clone_size: many; d_call: TRBD2; v_call: TRBV7-2; j_call: TRBJ2-7; cdr3_nt: TGTGCCAGCAGCTCTAGCGGGAGAGGGTTTACGCAGTACTTC; cdr3_aa: CASSSSGRGFTQYF
clone_size: NA; d_call: NA; v_call: TRBV7-8; j_call: TRBJ1-4; cdr3_nt: TGTGCCAGCAGCTTAACAGTTTGGAGGACAACTAATGAAAAACTGTTTTTT; cdr3_aa: CASSLTVWRTTNEKLFF
clone_size: many; d_call: NA; v_call: TRBV7-2; j_call: TRBJ2-1; cdr3_nt: TGTGCCAGCAGCTTAGCCAATTACAATGAGCAGTTCTTC; cdr3_aa: CASSLANYNEQFF
clone_size: NA; d_call: TRBD1; v_call: TRBV18; j_call: TRBJ1-5; cdr3_nt: TGTGCCAGCTCAAGCAACAGGGGTAGAGGCAATCAGCCCCAGCATTTT; cdr3_aa: CASSSNRGRGNQPQHF
clone_size: many; d_call: NA; v_call: TRBV20-1; j_call: TRBJ2-7; cdr3_nt: TGCAGTGCTAGAGGCCTGGATGGGGGGCCGAACATCCCCTACGAGCAGTACTTC; cdr3_aa: CSARGLDGGPNIPYEQYF
clone_size: many; d_call: NA; v_call: TRBV28; j_call: TRBJ2-7; cdr3_nt: TGTGCCAGCGCCTCAGTACTCTACGAGCAGTACTTC; cdr3_aa: CASASVLYEQYF
clone_size: many; d_call: NA; v_call: TRBV28; j_call: TRBJ2-1; cdr3_nt: TGTGCCAGCAGTTTGGTCGGATTCTACAATGAGCAGTTCTTC; cdr3_aa: CASSLVGFYNEQFF
clone_size: many; d_call: NA; v_call: TRBV7-9; j_call: TRBJ2-7; cdr3_nt: TGTGCCAGCAGCTTTTATCCGGTGGACGAGCAGTACTTC; cdr3_aa: CASSFYPVDEQYF
clone_size: NA; d_call: NA; v_call: TRBV10-3; j_call: TRBJ1-5; cdr3_nt: TGTGCCAGCAGCCCGACAGTAAGGGGCAATCAGCCCCAGCATTTT; cdr3_aa: CASSPTVRGNQPQHF
clone_size: NA; d_call: TRBD1; v_call: TRBV10-3; j_call: TRBJ1-3; cdr3_nt: TGTGCCATCAGCCGGGGACAGGGGGCAGACACCATATATTTT; cdr3_aa: CAISRGQGADTIYF
clone_size: NA; d_call: NA; v_call: TRBV3-1; j_call: TRBJ1-2; cdr3_nt: TGTGCCAGCAGCTCGGACCGTGGGGATGGCTACACCTTC; cdr3_aa: CASSSDRGDGYTF
clone_size: many; d_call: NA; v_call: TRBV29-1; j_call: TRBJ2-1; cdr3_nt: TGCAGCGTTGAAGATCCGCAAAGGTGGGACAATGAGCAGTTCTTC; cdr3_aa: CSVEDPQRWDNEQFF
clone_size: NA; d_call: NA; v_call: TRBV28; j_call: TRBJ2-2; cdr3_nt: TGTGCCAGCGAAATTGGGGGGCGAGACACCGGGGAGCTGTTTTTT; cdr3_aa: CASEIGGRDTGELFF
clone_size: many; d_call: NA; v_call: TRBV27; j_call: TRBJ1-1; cdr3_nt: TGTGCCAGCAGTTTTGGGGCCGGGAGGAACACTGAAGCTTTCTTT; cdr3_aa: CASSFGAGRNTEAFF
clone_size: many; d_call: NA; v_call: TRBV27; j_call: TRBJ1-5; cdr3_nt: TGTGCCAGCAGTTTCTCCCGGGGGGATAATCAGCCCCAGCATTTT; cdr3_aa: CASSFSRGDNQPQHF
clone_size: NA; d_call: TRBD2; v_call: TRBV13; j_call: TRBJ2-2; cdr3_nt: TGTGCCAGCAGCCCCTCCTCGCTAGCGGGAGGTAACACCGGGGAGCTGTTTTTT; cdr3_aa: CASSPSSLAGGNTGELFF
clone_size: many; d_call: NA; v_call: TRBV27; j_call: TRBJ2-2; cdr3_nt: TGTGCCAGCCGACCTTTACCCCGCACGAACACCGGGGAGCTGTTTTTT; cdr3_aa: CASRPLPRTNTGELFF
clone_size: NA; d_call: TRBD1; v_call: TRBV24-1; j_call: TRBJ2-1; cdr3_nt: TGTGCCACCAGTGATTTAGCAGGGGGCAATGAGCAGTCCTTC; cdr3_aa: CATSDLAGGNEQSF
clone_size: NA; d_call: NA; v_call: TRBV5-1; j_call: TRBJ2-6; cdr3_nt: TGCGCCAGCAGCTTTATTGGGGCCAACGTCCTGACTTTC; cdr3_aa: CASSFIGANVLTF
clone_size: NA; d_call: TRBD2; v_call: TRBV6-2/TRBV6-3; j_call: TRBJ2-7; cdr3_nt: TGTGCCAGCAGTCCCGGGACTAGTAGGTCCTCGGAGTACTTC; cdr3_aa: CASSPGTSRSSEYF
clone_size: many; d_call: NA; v_call: TRBV30; j_call: TRBJ2-7; cdr3_nt: TGTGCCTGGAGTGTAACAGGAACCTACGAGCAGTACTTC; cdr3_aa: CAWSVTGTYEQYF
clone_size: many; d_call: NA; v_call: TRBV12-3/TRBV12-4; j_call: TRBJ2-1; cdr3_nt: TGTGCCAGCACTAACCCAGGACAGACTAAATGGGGTGAGCAGTTCTTC; cdr3_aa: CASTNPGQTKWGEQFF
clone_size: few; d_call: NA; v_call: TRBV20-1; j_call: TRBJ1-6; cdr3_nt: TGCAGTGCTAGTCACAACTCTGACAGGCGGTATTCACCCCTCCACTTT; cdr3_aa: CSASHNSDRRYSPLHF
clone_size: NA; d_call: TRBD2; v_call: TRBV20-1; j_call: TRBJ2-2; cdr3_nt: TGCAGTGCTTTAAGCGGGAGGTTGATCGGGGAGCTGTTTTTT; cdr3_aa: CSALSGRLIGELFF
clone_size: many; d_call: NA; v_call: TRBV7-9; j_call: TRBJ1-1; cdr3_nt: TGTGCCAGCAGCTTTGGGGGGGACACTGAAGCTTTCTTT; cdr3_aa: CASSFGGDTEAFF
clone_size: many; d_call: TRBD2; v_call: TRBV6-6; j_call: TRBJ2-7; cdr3_nt: TGTGCCAGCAGTTACTCGAATAGCGGGATTTACGAGCAGTACTTC; cdr3_aa: CASSYSNSGIYEQYF